This TCR beta chain was recorded in a study of identifying expanded T cells in peripheral blood. V lost 6 bases to trimming and J lost 6 bases, with 14 bases between them. Germline assignment: CDR1 WNHNN and CDR2 SYGVQD (reference sequence). The CDR3 extends over 14 amino acids. Some clones are missing from TCRdb's copy, which holds only in-frame ones; the method was immunoSEQ multiplex PCR. The repertoire holds 70,000 to 95,000 clones, with around nine tenths as singletons. The receptor's source is a person aged 18 to 70 in good health. The J gene is TRBJ1-4, the V gene TRBV10-1, with D possibly being TRBD1 (6 bases). The specimen was blood. Here the CDR3 reads CASRRKGGYEKLFF. The DNA of the CDR3 is TGCGCCAGCAGGAGAAAGGGGGGATATGAAAAACTGTTTTTT.